This T cell receptor beta chain was retrieved from a study of blood T cell repertoires in COVID-19. Study-wide background: Sites across the United States, Italy and Spain contributed samples from acute and convalescent COVID-19.

Assay used: immunoSEQ multiplex PCR; TCRdb lists only in-frame clones, some missing. The sample lists under 250,000 clones; approximately 84% were seen once. The source material was peripheral blood. The TCR originated in a man aged 45-65 years with acute or convalescent COVID-19.

This CDR3 is CASSPSPPTKGYTF. CDR3 nucleotides: TGTGCCAGCTCCCCGTCGCCCCCTACTAAGGGCTACACCTTC. The chain couples TRBV18 to TRBJ1-2; D is undetermined. The CDR3 has 14 residues. Germline lookup yields CDR1 KGHSH and CDR2 LQKENI. Trimming shortened V by 6 bases and J by 8 bases, and 19 bases separated the two germline ends. The full variable domain, with the rest looked up from reference TRBV18 and TRBJ1-2, is NAGVMQNPRHLVRRRGQEARLRCSPMKGHSHVYWYRQLPEEGLKFMVYLQKENIIDESGMPKERFSAEFPKEGPSILRIQQVVRGDSAAYFCASSPSPPTKGYTFGSGTRLTVV.